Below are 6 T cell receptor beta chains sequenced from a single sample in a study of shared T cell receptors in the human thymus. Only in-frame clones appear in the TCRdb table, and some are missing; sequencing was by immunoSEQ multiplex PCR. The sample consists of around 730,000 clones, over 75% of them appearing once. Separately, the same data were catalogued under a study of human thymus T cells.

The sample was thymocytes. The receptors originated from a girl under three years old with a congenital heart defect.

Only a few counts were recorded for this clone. CDR3 DNA: TGTGCCAGCAGCGGTCCCACTAGCGACGGTGGGGGGTCCTACGAGCAGTACTTC. This sequence encodes CASSGPTSDGGGSYEQYF. The genes are TRBV5-5 and TRBJ2-7; 7 bases fit TRBD2. Germline V gene data show CDR1 as SGHKS and CDR2 as YYEKEE (reference sequence). The V gene end was trimmed by 4 bases and the J gene end by 1 base; junction bases not matched to a gene: 17. CDR3 length: 18 amino acids.

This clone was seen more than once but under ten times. The CDR3 DNA reads TGTGCCAGCAGCGACGGGACTAAAGCCGGGGAGCTGTTTTTT. Translated, it gives CASSDGTKAGELFF. The V gene is TRBV5-4, the J gene TRBJ2-2, with 7 bases fitting TRBD2. Germline lookup yields CDR1 SGHNT and CDR2 YYREEE (reference sequence). V lost 4 bases to trimming and J lost 6 bases; unmatched junction nucleotides: 6. This CDR3 is built from 14 residues.

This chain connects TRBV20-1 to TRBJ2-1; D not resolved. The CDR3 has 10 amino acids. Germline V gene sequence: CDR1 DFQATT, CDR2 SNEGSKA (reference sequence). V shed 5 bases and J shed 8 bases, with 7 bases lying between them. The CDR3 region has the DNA TGCAGTGCTGCGAAATATGAGCAGTTCTTC. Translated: CSAAKYEQFF.

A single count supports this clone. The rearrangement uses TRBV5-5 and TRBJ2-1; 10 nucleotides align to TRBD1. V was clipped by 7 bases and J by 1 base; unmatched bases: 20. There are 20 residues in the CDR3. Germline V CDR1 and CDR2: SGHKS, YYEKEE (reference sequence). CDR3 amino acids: CASGHWDRGPKLPSYNEQFF. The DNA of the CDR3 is TGTGCCAGCGGACACTGGGACAGGGGACCCAAGCTCCCTTCCTACAATGAGCAGTTCTTC.

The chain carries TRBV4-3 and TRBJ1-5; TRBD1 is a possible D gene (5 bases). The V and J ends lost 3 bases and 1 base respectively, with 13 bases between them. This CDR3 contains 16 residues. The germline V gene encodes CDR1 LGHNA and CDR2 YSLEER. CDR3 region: CASSQGEVDSNQPQHF. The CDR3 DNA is TGCGCCAGCAGCCAGGGGGAGGTAGACAGCAATCAGCCCCAGCATTTT.

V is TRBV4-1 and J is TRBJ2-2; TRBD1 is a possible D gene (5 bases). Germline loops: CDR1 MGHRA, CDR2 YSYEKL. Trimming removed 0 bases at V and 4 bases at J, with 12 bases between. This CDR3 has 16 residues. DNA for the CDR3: TGCGCCAGCAGCCAAGAGGGGCAGTGGGTCACCGGGGAGCTGTTTTTT. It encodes CASSQEGQWVTGELFF.